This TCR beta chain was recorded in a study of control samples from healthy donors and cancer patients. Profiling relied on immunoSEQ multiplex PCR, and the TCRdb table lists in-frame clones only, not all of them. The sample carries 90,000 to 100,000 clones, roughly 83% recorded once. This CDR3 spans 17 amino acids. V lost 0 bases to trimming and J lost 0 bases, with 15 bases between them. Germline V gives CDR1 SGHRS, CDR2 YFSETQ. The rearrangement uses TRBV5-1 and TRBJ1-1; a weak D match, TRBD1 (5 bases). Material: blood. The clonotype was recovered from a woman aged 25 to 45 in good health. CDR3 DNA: TGCGCCAGCAGCTTGGTAGGGACTCAAGTTTTGAACACTGAAGCTTTCTTT. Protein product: CASSLVGTQVLNTEAFF.